These 16 T cell receptor beta chains were all obtained from the same sample, sequenced in a study of OX40 agonist ivuxolimab in advanced cancers. TCRdb's table, derived via immunoSEQ multiplex PCR, lists solely in-frame clones and lacks some. This table holds some 57,000 clones, around nine tenths found once. The specimen comprised CD4+ or CD8+ T cells sorted from blood, sampled in a trial of the OX40 agonist ivuxolimab. These receptor sequences come from an adult with an advanced solid tumor such as melanoma, head and neck, liver or kidney cancer.

This chain connects TRBV9 to TRBJ2-3; D gene uncertain. Germline assignment: CDR1 SGDLS and CDR2 YYNGEE. Between the trimmed V and J ends, which lost 7 bases and 0 bases, there was a span of 12 bases. The CDR3 sequence is 14 residues long. CDR3 in amino acids: CASGPVVSTDTQYF. The CDR3 DNA reads TGTGCCAGCGGTCCAGTCGTGAGCACAGATACGCAGTATTTT. Complete variable domain (other parts from reference TRBV9 and TRBJ2-3): DSGVTQTPKHLITATGQRVTLRCSPRSGDLSVYWYQQSLDQGLQFLIQYYNGEERAKGNILERFSAQQFPDLHSELNLSSLELGDSALYFCASGPVVSTDTQYFGPGTRLTVL.

V usage is TRBV5-6 and J usage is TRBJ2-7; the match to TRBD1 covers 7 bases. This CDR3 spans 14 amino acids. Germline values: CDR1 SGHDT, CDR2 YYEEEE. After removal of 0 bases from V and 4 bases from J, the junction contained 4 bases not matched to a gene. The CDR3 region is CASSLDPGGYEQYF. In nucleotides, the CDR3 is TGTGCCAGCAGCTTGGATCCAGGGGGATACGAGCAGTACTTC.

In its sample, this clone was seen a few times. V usage is TRBV28 and J usage is TRBJ2-7; D ambiguous. The CDR3 spans 14 residues. V was clipped by 3 bases and J by 3 bases, with 12 bases between them. Germline V CDR1 and CDR2: MDHEN, SYDVKM. The DNA of the CDR3 is TGTGCCAGCAGTTTCGAAAACCCCTACTACGAGCAGTACTTC. As protein: CASSFENPYYEQYF.

The chain is built from TRBV5-1 and TRBJ2-7; D unclear. The CDR3 is 14 amino acids. The germline V and J ends were trimmed by 0 bases and 3 bases, with 10 bases remaining between them. Germline CDR1 SGHRS, CDR2 YFSETQ. The CDR3 DNA sequence: TGCGCCAGCAGCTTGGGGCAGAATAACTACGAGCAGTACTTC. Translated, it gives CASSLGQNNYEQYF.

DNA of the CDR3: TGTGCCAGCACCTCCCCGCACCGACCGGGGGGGCGGGTGCAGTTCTTC. It codes for CASTSPHRPGGRVQFF. V usage is TRBV28 and J usage is TRBJ2-1; 8 positions match TRBD2. Losses at the gene ends were 7 bases for V and 12 bases for J; bases not matched to a gene: 20. This CDR3 spans 16 amino acids. Germline lookup yields CDR1 MDHEN and CDR2 SYDVKM. Combining the CDR3 with reference TRBV28 and TRBJ2-1 gives the whole variable domain DVKVTQSSRYLVKRTGEKVFLECVQDMDHENMFWYRQDPGLGLRLIYFSYDVKMKEKGDIPEGYSVSREKKERFSLILESASTNQTSMYLCASTSPHRPGGRVQFFGPGTRLTVL.

In this sample, this clone turned up once. The chain employs TRBV5-6 and TRBJ2-6; maybe TRBD1 (5 bases). The CDR3 covers 15 residues. Germline V gene lookup returns CDR1 SGHDT and CDR2 YYEEEE. V shed 4 bases and J shed 0 bases, with 8 bases lying between them. The CDR3 nucleotides are TGTGCCAGCAGCCCAGGGCTCTCTGGGGCCAACGTCCTGACTTTC. Its translation is CASSPGLSGANVLTF. The variable domain in full, with the rest retrieved from reference TRBV5-6 and TRBJ2-6, is DAGVTQSPTHLIKTRGQQVTLRCSPKSGHDTVSWYQQALGQGPQFIFQYYEEEERQRGNFPDRFSGHQFPNYSSELNVNALLLGDSALYLCASSPGLSGANVLTFGAGSRLTVL.

The chain is built from TRBV5-1 and TRBJ1-3; 9 nucleotides match TRBD1. This CDR3 has 15 residues. With 3 bases clipped from V and 2 bases from J, the junction kept 3 bases outside the gene matches. Germline assignment: CDR1 SGHRS and CDR2 YFSETQ. The CDR3 DNA is TGCGCCAGCAGCTCCGGGACAGGGACTGGAAACACCATATATTTT. Amino acids: CASSSGTGTGNTIYF.

The CDR3 DNA sequence: TGTGCCAGTAGTATAGGGCGGGAAGCTCACCAAGAGACCCAGTACTTC. Translation: CASSIGREAHQETQYF. This sequence joins TRBV19 and TRBJ2-5; a possible D gene is TRBD2 (6 bases). The CDR3 consists of 16 residues. Germline-derived CDR1 and CDR2 are LNHDA and SQIVND (reference sequence). V was trimmed by 1 base and J by 0 bases, leaving 12 bases between them.

This chain links TRBV7-8 with TRBJ2-7; D gene uncertain. V lost 5 bases, J lost 3 bases, and 17 bases lay in between. CDR3 length: 15 residues. Germline lookup yields CDR1 SGHVS and CDR2 FQNEAQ. The CDR3 sequence is CASSRRRVQRYEQYF. The CDR3 DNA reads as TGTGCCAGCAGCCGGCGCAGAGTCCAACGCTACGAGCAGTACTTC.

This chain links TRBV14 with TRBJ1-1; D remains unclear. Trimming stripped 3 bases from V and 1 base from J, with 6 bases between. CDR3 length equals 13 residues. Per the germline V gene, CDR1 is SGHDN and CDR2 is FVKESK. For the CDR3, the DNA is TGTGCCAGCAGCCAGGGCCCGAACACTGAAGCTTTCTTT. This gives the protein CASSQGPNTEAFF.

The chain combines TRBV7-2 with TRBJ1-1; no definite D call. V was shortened by 1 base and J by 0 bases, with 9 bases between the two germline ends. This CDR3 spans 15 amino acids. Germline V CDR1 and CDR2: SGHTA, FQGNSA. CDR3 in amino acids: CASSLEAVMNTEAFF. CDR3 coding DNA: TGTGCCAGCAGCTTAGAAGCAGTTATGAACACTGAAGCTTTCTTT.

CDR3 residues: CASSLAGVNYEQYF. In DNA, the CDR3 is TGTGCCAGCAGCTTAGCGGGAGTTAACTACGAGCAGTACTTC. The rearrangement uses TRBV5-4 and TRBJ2-7; 8 bases align to TRBD2. The germline gives CDR1 SGHNT, CDR2 YYREEE (reference sequence). J was trimmed by 3 bases and V by 2 bases; bases with no gene match: 4. CDR3 length equals 14 residues.

The V gene is TRBV28, the J gene TRBJ2-3; D remains unclear. The V gene's germline CDR1 is MDHEN and CDR2 SYDVKM. Trimming took 8 bases from V and 2 from J, leaving 11 bases between them. The CDR3 sequence is 13 residues long. The CDR3 here is CASLSDPTDTQYF. Here the CDR3 DNA reads TGTGCCAGCCTTTCAGACCCCACAGATACGCAGTATTTT.

This clone was observed a handful of times. The chain joins TRBV5-1 to TRBJ1-2; weak D call: TRBD1 (6 bases). This CDR3 has 16 amino acids. Germline V gene data show CDR1 as SGHRS and CDR2 as YFSETQ. V was cut by 4 bases and J by 3 bases, with 19 bases left in between. CDR3 sequence: CASSLAEGGQDYGYTF. CDR3 bases: TGCGCCAGCAGCCTGGCGGAGGGGGGGCAGGACTATGGCTACACCTTC.

This clone qualifies as medium-sized. V usage is TRBV15 and J usage is TRBJ1-5; no reliable D call. The CDR3 has 15 amino acids. Per the germline V gene, CDR1 is LNHNV and CDR2 is YYDKDF (reference sequence). The V end lost 0 bases, the J end lost 9 bases, and 15 bases lay between the germline ends. The CDR3 loop reads CATSRDKADLRPQHF. CDR3 DNA sequence: TGTGCCACCAGCAGAGATAAGGCCGACCTTCGGCCCCAGCATTTT.

The rearrangement uses TRBV9 and TRBJ2-2, with 7 bases that match TRBD2. Trimming removed 1 base from V and 5 bases from J; junction bases left unmatched: 5. The CDR3 runs to 15 residues. CDR1 is SGDLS and CDR2 is YYNGEE in the germline V gene. CDR3 protein: CASSVSASGTGELFF. Written as DNA, the CDR3 is TGTGCCAGCAGCGTATCGGCTAGCGGAACCGGGGAGCTGTTTTTT.